These T cell receptor beta chains were read from a single sample in a study of T cell repertoires in cytomegalovirus infection. From the reads, TCRdb called clonotypes with MiXCR, one entry per CDR3 protein. The sample includes around 450,000 distinct CDR3 sequences, about 11% seen only once; the top ten take about 9.4%. The specimen was PBMCs. The origin of the receptors is a human donor in good health (CMV status not recorded). Some clones in this sample may be carry-over from other donors' samples. CDR3s include the opening cysteine and the closing phenylalanine or tryptophan. A D gene is named only where the DNA matches it firmly. Some rows have no size entry. The others give once, few or many, or a class for an expanded clone.

J gene: TRBJ1-1; D gene: NA; clone size: many; V gene: TRBV24-1; CDR3 DNA: TGTGCCACCGCCGCTACACGTAACACTGAAGCTTTCTTT; CDR3 protein: CATAATRNTEAFF
J gene: TRBJ2-7; D gene: NA; clone size: many; V gene: TRBV12-3/TRBV12-4; CDR3 DNA: TGTGCCAGCAGTTCTACGACCGGGACCTACGAGCAGTACTTC; CDR3 protein: CASSSTTGTYEQYF
J gene: TRBJ1-1; D gene: NA; clone size: many; V gene: TRBV10-3; CDR3 DNA: TGTGCCATCAGTGAAAACAGCTACACTGAAGCTTTCTTT; CDR3 protein: CAISENSYTEAFF
J gene: TRBJ2-1; D gene: NA; clone size: many; V gene: TRBV14; CDR3 DNA: TGTGCCAGCAGTCGTAGCGGTGAGCAGTTCTTC; CDR3 protein: CASSRSGEQFF
J gene: TRBJ1-1; D gene: TRBD1; clone size: many; V gene: TRBV6-1; CDR3 DNA: TGTGCCAGCAGTTCGGGACAGCGGAACACTGAAGCTTTCTTT; CDR3 protein: CASSSGQRNTEAFF
J gene: TRBJ1-1; D gene: NA; clone size: NA; V gene: TRBV5-8; CDR3 DNA: TGTGCCAGCAGTGCCCCTTGGGGGAACACTGAAGCTTTCTTT; CDR3 protein: CASSAPWGNTEAFF
J gene: TRBJ1-2; D gene: TRBD1; clone size: NA; V gene: TRBV11-2; CDR3 DNA: TGTGCCAGCAGGTCTCCCAGGGACAGGGGGCCGGGCTACACCTTC; CDR3 protein: CASRSPRDRGPGYTF
J gene: TRBJ1-1; D gene: TRBD1; clone size: few; V gene: TRBV5-4; CDR3 DNA: TGTGCCAGCAGCGGGACAGGGGCGGCGAACACTGAAGCTTTCTTT; CDR3 protein: CASSGTGAANTEAFF
J gene: TRBJ1-3; D gene: TRBD1; clone size: NA; V gene: TRBV10-3; CDR3 DNA: TGTGCCATCAGCGCCGGGACAGGGGGAATGGGAAACACCATATATTTT; CDR3 protein: CAISAGTGGMGNTIYF
J gene: TRBJ2-2; D gene: NA; clone size: many; V gene: TRBV5-1; CDR3 DNA: TGCGCCAGCACCTTTGGGACCGGGGAGCTGTTTTTT; CDR3 protein: CASTFGTGELFF
J gene: TRBJ2-1; D gene: TRBD2; clone size: NA; V gene: TRBV25-1; CDR3 DNA: TGTGCCAGCACATCTAGCGGGAAGGGGTATGAGCAGTTCTTC; CDR3 protein: CASTSSGKGYEQFF
J gene: TRBJ1-1; D gene: NA; clone size: many; V gene: TRBV12-3/TRBV12-4; CDR3 DNA: TGTGCCAGCAGTCAGGGAGGTCGCGCTTTCTTT; CDR3 protein: CASSQGGRAFF
J gene: TRBJ2-4; D gene: TRBD1; clone size: many; V gene: TRBV3-1; CDR3 DNA: TGTGCCAGCAGCCCGGACAGGGGACAAAACATTCAGTACTTC; CDR3 protein: CASSPDRGQNIQYF
J gene: TRBJ2-3; D gene: NA; clone size: NA; V gene: TRBV29-1; CDR3 DNA: TGCAGCGTAGAAAGATGGGCAGATACGCAGTATTTT; CDR3 protein: CSVERWADTQYF
J gene: TRBJ2-2; D gene: NA; clone size: many; V gene: TRBV7-8; CDR3 DNA: TGTGCCAGCAGCTTGAAACTAGCTGGCGGGGAGCTGTTTTTT; CDR3 protein: CASSLKLAGGELFF
J gene: TRBJ2-7; D gene: NA; clone size: few; V gene: TRBV20-1; CDR3 DNA: TGCAGTGCCACACAGGGGGGGTACGGCTACGAGCAGTACTTC; CDR3 protein: CSATQGGYGYEQYF
J gene: TRBJ1-5; D gene: NA; clone size: few; V gene: TRBV20-1; CDR3 DNA: TGCAGTGCTATAGATAGCAATCAGCCCCAGCATTTT; CDR3 protein: CSAIDSNQPQHF
J gene: TRBJ2-1; D gene: NA; clone size: NA; V gene: TRBV5-4; CDR3 DNA: TGTGCCAGCGGACGTGCCGGAGCGTCCTACAATGAGCAGTTCTTC; CDR3 protein: CASGRAGASYNEQFF
J gene: TRBJ2-1; D gene: TRBD1; clone size: few; V gene: TRBV11-2; CDR3 DNA: TGTGCCAGCATAACCGGACAGGTTTCGGTGAGCTCCTACAATGAGCAGTTCTTC; CDR3 protein: CASITGQVSVSSYNEQFF
J gene: TRBJ2-3; D gene: NA; clone size: many; V gene: TRBV11-2; CDR3 DNA: TGTGCCAGCAGCACCAGGGGGGGGGGCACAGATACGCAGTATTTT; CDR3 protein: CASSTRGGGTDTQYF
J gene: TRBJ2-7; D gene: NA; clone size: NA; V gene: TRBV20-1; CDR3 DNA: TGCAGTGCCGTTTATTCCTACGAGCAGTACTTC; CDR3 protein: CSAVYSYEQYF
J gene: TRBJ2-1; D gene: TRBD1; clone size: NA; V gene: TRBV5-4; CDR3 DNA: TGTGCCAGCAGCTCCGGGACAGGGGGACCCAATGAGCAGTTCTTC; CDR3 protein: CASSSGTGGPNEQFF
J gene: TRBJ1-2; D gene: NA; clone size: NA; V gene: TRBV28; CDR3 DNA: TGTGCCAGCAGATCGATAGGTGGCTACACCTTC; CDR3 protein: CASRSIGGYTF
J gene: TRBJ2-7; D gene: NA; clone size: NA; V gene: TRBV7-9; CDR3 DNA: TGTGCCAGCAGCACCGGAGGGGGTTTTACCTACGAGCAGTACTTC; CDR3 protein: CASSTGGGFTYEQYF
J gene: TRBJ2-5; D gene: NA; clone size: many; V gene: TRBV6-5; CDR3 DNA: TGTGCCAGCAGTTACTTAGGGGACCATCAAGAGACCCAGTACTTC; CDR3 protein: CASSYLGDHQETQYF
J gene: TRBJ2-3; D gene: NA; clone size: NA; V gene: TRBV9; CDR3 DNA: TGTGCCAGCAGCGTAGCTAAGGTCACAGATACGCAGTATTTT; CDR3 protein: CASSVAKVTDTQYF
J gene: TRBJ1-1; D gene: NA; clone size: many; V gene: TRBV7-2; CDR3 DNA: TGTGCCAGCAGCCCTCGAGCGGGGGATGGTGCTTTCTTT; CDR3 protein: CASSPRAGDGAFF
J gene: TRBJ2-1; D gene: NA; clone size: few; V gene: TRBV6-6; CDR3 DNA: TGTGCCAGCAGTGGCCAGGGATTTACCTACAATGAGCAGTTCTTC; CDR3 protein: CASSGQGFTYNEQFF
J gene: TRBJ1-5; D gene: TRBD1; clone size: many; V gene: TRBV28; CDR3 DNA: TGTGCCAGCAGTTTAGACAGGGTATGGGGAGGACAGCCCCAGCATTTT; CDR3 protein: CASSLDRVWGGQPQHF
J gene: TRBJ2-1; D gene: NA; clone size: many; V gene: TRBV27; CDR3 DNA: TGTGCCAGCAGACGCAGCGGAAACCTATACAATGAGCAGTTCTTC; CDR3 protein: CASRRSGNLYNEQFF
J gene: TRBJ1-5; D gene: TRBD1; clone size: many; V gene: TRBV6-1; CDR3 DNA: TGTGCCACCAGGGGGTGGCTGGAAACAAATCAGCCCCAGCATTTT; CDR3 protein: CATRGWLETNQPQHF
J gene: TRBJ1-2; D gene: TRBD1; clone size: NA; V gene: TRBV4-1; CDR3 DNA: TGCGCCAGCAGCCAGACAGGGACAAAGGAGGGCTACACCTTC; CDR3 protein: CASSQTGTKEGYTF